The rows below give T cell receptor beta chains drawn from one sample of a study of chronic HIV infection and antiretroviral therapy. From the 5' RACE reads, TCRdb called clonotypes with MiXCR, one entry per CDR3 protein. The sample shows about 38,000 distinct CDR3 sequences, 7% to 10% of them seen only once. Sequenced material: peripheral blood. Source of these receptors: an adult who had HIV and had not received antiretroviral therapy, or was an uninfected healthy control (not recorded which). Each CDR3 is given with its conserved first and last residue. D genes are given only for firm matches. Not every row has a clone size; where given, it reads once, few, many or a size class.

NA,TRBV6-2/TRBV6-3,TRBJ2-1,many,CASSNTLGYNEQFF,TGTGCCAGCAGCAACACTCTAGGTTACAATGAGCAGTTCTTC
TRBD2,TRBV4-2,TRBJ2-7,many,CASSQVIAGSYEQYF,TGTGCCAGCAGCCAAGTCATAGCGGGAAGCTACGAGCAGTACTTC
TRBD1,TRBV27,TRBJ1-6,many,CASTRTGYNSPLHF,TGTGCCAGCACCAGGACAGGTTATAATTCACCCCTCCACTTT
NA,TRBV20-1,TRBJ2-1,many,CSAIPGRIPHEQFF,TGCAGTGCCATCCCTGGCAGGATACCCCATGAGCAGTTCTTC
TRBD1,TRBV2,TRBJ2-4,NA,CASKKDRGKNIQYF,TGTGCCAGCAAGAAGGACAGGGGGAAAAACATTCAGTACTTC
NA,TRBV29-1,TRBJ2-1,many,CSVEDRHGGVSLNEQFF,TGCAGCGTTGAAGATCGTCATGGGGGAGTCAGCTTGAATGAGCAGTTCTTC
NA,TRBV6-2/TRBV6-3,TRBJ1-5,many,CASIKGGGNQPQHF,TGTGCCAGCATCAAGGGGGGAGGGAATCAGCCCCAGCATTTT
NA,TRBV7-9,TRBJ1-5,NA,CASSLDNQPQHF,TGTGCCAGCAGCTTAGACAATCAGCCCCAGCATTTT
TRBD1,TRBV29-1,TRBJ2-7,few,CSGKTDRGSGEQYF,TGCAGCGGCAAAACCGACAGGGGATCAGGGGAGCAGTACTTC
NA,TRBV6-5,TRBJ2-3,NA,CASSSHGDTQYF,TGTGCCAGCAGTTCCCACGGGGATACGCAGTATTTT
NA,TRBV29-1,TRBJ1-1,few,CSVGIQSLATEAFF,TGCAGCGTAGGCATACAGAGCCTTGCCACTGAAGCTTTCTTT
NA,TRBV2,TRBJ2-3,few,CASKPGAGTDTQYF,TGTGCCAGCAAACCGGGAGCGGGCACAGATACGCAGTATTTT
NA,TRBV20-1,TRBJ2-3,many,CSARVLQTTASTDTQYF,TGCAGTGCTAGAGTTCTGCAGACTACGGCTAGCACAGATACGCAGTATTTT
NA,TRBV20-1,TRBJ1-4,NA,CSAYNEKLFF,TGCAGTGCTTACAATGAAAAACTGTTTTTT
NA,TRBV28,TRBJ1-1,few,CASSSGQMNTEAFF,TGTGCCAGCAGTTCAGGACAGATGAACACTGAAGCTTTCTTT
TRBD1,TRBV29-1,TRBJ1-5,few,CSVSQGDQPQHF,TGCAGCGTATCACAGGGGGATCAGCCCCAGCATTTT
NA,TRBV28,TRBJ1-2,few,CASSSASDGSPYGYTF,TGTGCCAGCAGTTCCGCCAGCGACGGCAGTCCATATGGCTACACCTTC
NA,TRBV28,TRBJ1-1,few,CASSYTEGTEAFF,TGTGCCAGCAGTTATACCGAAGGCACTGAAGCTTTCTTT
NA,TRBV7-8,TRBJ1-2,NA,CASSQRPENYGYTF,TGTGCCAGCAGCCAAAGGCCGGAGAACTATGGCTACACCTTC
NA,TRBV6-5,TRBJ1-4,NA,CASSIRRTDEKLFF,TGTGCCAGCAGTATTCGGCGAACCGATGAAAAACTGTTTTTT
NA,TRBV6-2/TRBV6-3,TRBJ1-1,many,CASNSVNTEAFF,TGTGCCAGCAATTCAGTGAACACTGAAGCTTTCTTT
TRBD2,TRBV25-1,TRBJ2-3,NA,CASRLAGLTDTKYF,TGTGCCAGCAGACTAGCGGGGCTCACAGATACGAAGTATTTT
NA,TRBV20-1,TRBJ2-7,many,CSAWTESYEQYF,TGCAGTGCTTGGACGGAATCCTACGAGCAGTACTTC
NA,TRBV12-3/TRBV12-4,TRBJ2-1,many,CASSPSGPPGCFF,TGTGCCAGCAGCCCCTCCGGGCCCCCGGGGTGCTTCTTC
NA,TRBV24-1,TRBJ2-7,few,CATSRQSSSYEQYF,TGTGCCACCAGCCGACAGTCCAGCTCCTACGAGCAGTACTTC
NA,TRBV2,TRBJ2-7,few,CASSPIYEQYF,TGTGCCAGCAGCCCTATATACGAGCAGTACTTC
NA,TRBV6-5,TRBJ2-6,many,CASSTTGEGSGANVLTF,TGTGCCAGCAGTACGACAGGGGAGGGCTCTGGGGCCAACGTCCTGACTTTC
NA,TRBV28,TRBJ1-2,few,CASSPRRQALNYGYTF,TGTGCCAGCAGTCCTCGCCGCCAGGCCTTAAACTATGGCTACACCTTC
TRBD2,TRBV20-1,TRBJ2-7,many,CSARDLGGRITYEQYF,TGCAGTGCTAGAGATTTAGGCGGGAGGATTACCTACGAGCAGTACTTC
NA,TRBV29-1,TRBJ1-4,many,CSAQDEGLTEEKLFF,TGCAGCGCCCAGGACGAGGGTCTGACAGAAGAAAAACTGTTTTTT
NA,TRBV28,TRBJ2-7,many,CASSGGAGNYEQYF,TGTGCCAGCAGTGGCGGCGCGGGCAACTACGAGCAGTACTTC
NA,TRBV9,TRBJ2-1,few,CASSVAGSGYNEQFF,TGTGCCAGCAGCGTAGCGGGGAGCGGCTACAATGAGCAGTTCTTC
NA,TRBV2,TRBJ2-3,NA,CASSESSDTQYF,TGTGCCAGCAGTGAGAGTTCAGATACGCAGTATTTT
TRBD1,TRBV14,TRBJ2-7,many,CASSQAGTVFYEQYF,TGTGCCAGCAGCCAAGCCGGGACAGTTTTCTACGAGCAGTACTTC
NA,TRBV6-2/TRBV6-3,TRBJ1-1,few,CASSLAWTEAFF,TGTGCCAGCAGTTTGGCTTGGACTGAAGCTTTCTTT
TRBD1,TRBV29-1,TRBJ2-1,few,CSVYDRDRKYNEQFF,TGCAGCGTTTACGACCGGGACAGAAAATACAATGAGCAGTTCTTC
NA,TRBV4-2,TRBJ1-5,few,CASSQDRHQPQHF,TGTGCCAGCAGCCAAGATCGTCATCAGCCCCAGCATTTT
NA,TRBV25-1,TRBJ2-2,many,CASSDPTDYTGELFF,TGTGCCAGCAGTGACCCAACAGATTACACCGGGGAGCTGTTTTTT
NA,TRBV2,TRBJ2-3,many,CASIGFTSTDTQYF,TGTGCCAGCATCGGCTTCACTAGCACAGATACGCAGTATTTT
NA,TRBV4-2,TRBJ2-7,NA,CASSQRDGDYEQYF,TGTGCCAGCAGCCAGAGAGACGGTGACTACGAGCAGTACTTC
TRBD1,TRBV28,TRBJ2-3,many,CASSFGTGATDTQYF,TGTGCCAGCAGTTTCGGGACAGGGGCCACAGATACGCAGTATTTT
TRBD2,TRBV28,TRBJ2-1,NA,CASSLTPAGLPYNEQFF,TGTGCCAGCAGTTTGACCCCGGCGGGACTACCCTACAATGAGCAGTTCTTC
NA,TRBV20-1,TRBJ1-5,few,CSATVMGIGNQPQHF,TGCAGTGCAACGGTGATGGGAATCGGCAATCAGCCCCAGCATTTT
NA,TRBV6-2/TRBV6-3,TRBJ1-5,few,CASSWSGTSNQPQHF,TGTGCCAGCAGTTGGAGCGGGACAAGCAATCAGCCCCAGCATTTT
TRBD1,TRBV5-6,TRBJ1-4,few,CASSRDSNEKLFF,TGTGCCAGCAGCCGGGACAGCAATGAAAAACTGTTTTTT
NA,TRBV7-9,TRBJ2-3,many,CASTPGSYTDTQYF,TGTGCCAGCACTCCCGGGTCCTACACAGATACGCAGTATTTT
NA,TRBV6-4,TRBJ2-1,few,CASSDSAEANNEQFF,TGTGCCAGCAGTGACTCGGCGGAGGCAAACAATGAGCAGTTCTTC
NA,TRBV7-9,TRBJ1-1,NA,CASTLWGTETFF,TGTGCCAGCACCCTCTGGGGAACTGAAACTTTCTTT
NA,TRBV28,TRBJ1-6,few,CASSSRRNSPLHF,TGTGCCAGCAGTTCCCGTAGGAATTCACCCCTCCACTTT
NA,TRBV29-1,TRBJ1-1,NA,CSVAHMNTEAFF,TGCAGCGTTGCCCACATGAACACTGAAGCTTTCTTT